The present T cell receptor beta chain was sequenced within a study of blood T cell repertoires in COVID-19. Study information: The study drew acute and convalescent COVID-19 samples from the United States, Italy and Spain. Sample material is recorded as cDNA or gDNA derived from T cells, B-cell-depleted T cells, or PBMCs.

Per the original data handling: Amplified reference gene primers provided the basis for estimating nucleated cell counts. This table comes from immunoSEQ multiplex PCR, and its TCRdb copy is limited to in-frame clones, with some not included. For V, J and clone size, that table is used; D and trimming come from the DNA. The top ten hold approximately 9.1% of the sample, which has a few hundred thousand clones, around 85% seen once. Germline-derived CDR1 and CDR2 are MDHEN and SYDVKM. The ends lost 3 bases at V and 4 bases at J; junction bases unmatched: 5. The length of the CDR3 is 14 residues. The gene calls are TRBV28 and TRBJ1-2; 7 positions agree with TRBD1. Material for sequencing was peripheral blood. The sequence was collected from a man aged 80 or over with acute or convalescent COVID-19. The CDR3 region is CASSLGQFFYGYTF. The CDR3 DNA follows: TGTGCCAGCAGTTTGGGACAGTTCTTCTATGGCTACACCTTC.